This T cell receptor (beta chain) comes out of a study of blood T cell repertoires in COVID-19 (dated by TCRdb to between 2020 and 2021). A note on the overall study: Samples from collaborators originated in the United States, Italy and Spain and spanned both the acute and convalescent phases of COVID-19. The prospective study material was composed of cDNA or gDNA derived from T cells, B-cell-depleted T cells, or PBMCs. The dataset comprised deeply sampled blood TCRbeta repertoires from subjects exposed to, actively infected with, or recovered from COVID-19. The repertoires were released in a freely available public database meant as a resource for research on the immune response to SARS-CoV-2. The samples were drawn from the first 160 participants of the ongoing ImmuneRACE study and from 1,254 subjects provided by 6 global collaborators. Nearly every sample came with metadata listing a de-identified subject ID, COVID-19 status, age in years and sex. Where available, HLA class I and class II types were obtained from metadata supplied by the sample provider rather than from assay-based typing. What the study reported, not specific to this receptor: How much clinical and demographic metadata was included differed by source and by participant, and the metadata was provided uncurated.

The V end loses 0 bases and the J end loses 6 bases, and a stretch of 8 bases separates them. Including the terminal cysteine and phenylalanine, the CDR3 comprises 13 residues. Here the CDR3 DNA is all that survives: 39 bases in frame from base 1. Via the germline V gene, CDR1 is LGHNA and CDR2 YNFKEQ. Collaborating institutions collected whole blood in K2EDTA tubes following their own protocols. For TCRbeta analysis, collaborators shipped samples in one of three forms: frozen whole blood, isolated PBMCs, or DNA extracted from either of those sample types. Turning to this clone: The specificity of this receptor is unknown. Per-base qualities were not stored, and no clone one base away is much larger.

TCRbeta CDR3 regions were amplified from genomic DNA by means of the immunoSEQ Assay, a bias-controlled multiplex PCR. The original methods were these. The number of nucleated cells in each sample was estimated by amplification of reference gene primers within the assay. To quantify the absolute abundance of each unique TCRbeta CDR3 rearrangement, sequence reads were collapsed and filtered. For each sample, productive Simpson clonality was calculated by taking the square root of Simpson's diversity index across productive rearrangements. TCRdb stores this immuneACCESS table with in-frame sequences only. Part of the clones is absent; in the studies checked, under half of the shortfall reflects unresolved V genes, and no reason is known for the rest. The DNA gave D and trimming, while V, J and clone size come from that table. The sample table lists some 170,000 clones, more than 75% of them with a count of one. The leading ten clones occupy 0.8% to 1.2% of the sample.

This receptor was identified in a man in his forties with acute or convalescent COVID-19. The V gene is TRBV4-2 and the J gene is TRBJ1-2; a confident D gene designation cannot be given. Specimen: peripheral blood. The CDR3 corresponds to CASSQDESNGYTF. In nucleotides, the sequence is TGTGCCAGCAGCCAAGATGAGTCCAATGGCTACACCTTC.